The rows below give T cell receptor beta chains drawn from one sample of a study of lymphopenia after photon versus proton radiotherapy. Clones were sequenced by immunoSEQ multiplex PCR, and TCRdb holds only the in-frame ones, with some missing. The sample lists 70,000 or so clones, under 95% seen once, with around 2.2% in the top ten. The sequencing here drew on peripheral blood, taken from a patient treated with photon-based radiotherapy. The receptor set was obtained from a woman between 35 and 50 years old with cholangiocarcinoma. Both conserved end residues are part of each CDR3. D genes are given only for firm matches. Not every row has a clone size; where given, it reads once, few, many or a size class.

D: TRBD1; size: .; J: TRBJ1-6; V: TRBV2; DNA: TGTGCCAGCATCAGGACCGGGACAGACAATTCACCCCTCCACTTT; CDR3: CASIRTGTDNSPLHF
D: TRBD1; size: .; J: TRBJ1-5; V: TRBV19; DNA: TGTGCCAGTAGTTTCGGCTCCTCAGGGGGCTATGATCAGCCCCAGCATTTT; CDR3: CASSFGSSGGYDQPQHF
D: .; size: .; J: TRBJ1-1; V: TRBV27; DNA: TGTGCCAGCAGTTTAGGGGGTTCGGCTTTCTTT; CDR3: CASSLGGSAFF
D: TRBD1; size: .; J: TRBJ1-2; V: TRBV6-1; DNA: TGTGCCACCAGACAGGGGCCCTATGGCTACACCTTC; CDR3: CATRQGPYGYTF
D: TRBD1; size: .; J: TRBJ1-2; V: TRBV25-1; DNA: TGTGCCAGCAGCCCATCACAGGGGAGTGGCTACACCTTC; CDR3: CASSPSQGSGYTF
D: .; size: .; J: TRBJ1-2; V: TRBV28; DNA: TGTGCCAGCAGGCATAGGGACCCGAACTATGGCTACACCTTC; CDR3: CASRHRDPNYGYTF
D: TRBD1; size: .; J: TRBJ1-3; V: TRBV4-1; DNA: TGCGCCAGCAGCCAAGGGCAGGGGGCGAGAAACACCATATATTTT; CDR3: CASSQGQGARNTIYF
D: .; size: .; J: TRBJ1-1; V: TRBV28; DNA: TGTGCCAGCAGTGGGGGACCTTTTGGAGCTTTCTTT; CDR3: CASSGGPFGAFF
D: .; size: .; J: TRBJ2-2; V: TRBV29-1; DNA: TGCAGCGTGGAACAGGGTTACACCGGGGAGCTGTTTTTT; CDR3: CSVEQGYTGELFF
D: .; size: few; J: TRBJ2-7; V: TRBV28; DNA: TGTGCCAGCAGCCTACGGGGGGCCGGGCAGTACTTC; CDR3: CASSLRGAGQYF
D: TRBD2; size: .; J: TRBJ2-5; V: TRBV9; DNA: TGTGCCGGCCAGGTGACTAGCGGGAATCCTTTGCAAGAGACCCAGTACTTC; CDR3: CAGQVTSGNPLQETQYF
D: TRBD1; size: .; J: TRBJ2-7; V: TRBV2; DNA: TGTGCCAGCAAGGGACAGCTAACCTACGAGCAGTACTTC; CDR3: CASKGQLTYEQYF
D: TRBD2; size: once; J: TRBJ2-3; V: TRBV28; DNA: TGTGCCAGCAGAACTAGCGGGGGGGCCGATACGCAGTATTTT; CDR3: CASRTSGGADTQYF
D: TRBD2; size: .; J: TRBJ2-7; V: TRBV27; DNA: TGTGCCAGCAGTTCTAGCGGGAGTGCCTACGAGCAGTACTTC; CDR3: CASSSSGSAYEQYF
D: .; size: .; J: TRBJ1-6; V: TRBV7-9; DNA: TGTGCCAGCAGCCTGGCCGGGGGGAACTTATCCCTCCACTTT; CDR3: CASSLAGGNLSLHF
D: .; size: .; J: TRBJ1-6; V: TRBV13; DNA: TGTGCCAGCAGCCGGCAATCCTATAATTCACCCCTCCACTTT; CDR3: CASSRQSYNSPLHF
D: TRBD1; size: .; J: TRBJ2-5; V: TRBV5-1; DNA: TGCGCCAGCAGCCAGGGCACCGGGACAGGGGGGTCGGAGACCCAGTACTTC; CDR3: CASSQGTGTGGSETQYF
D: .; size: once; J: TRBJ1-2; V: TRBV30; DNA: TGTGCCTGGAGTGTATTGAGGCAGGATTATGGCTACACCTTC; CDR3: CAWSVLRQDYGYTF
D: TRBD1; size: .; J: TRBJ1-1; V: TRBV19; DNA: TGTGCCAGTTCCCTTGGGGGACAGGCGAACACTGAAGCTTTCTTT; CDR3: CASSLGGQANTEAFF
D: TRBD2; size: .; J: TRBJ2-1; V: TRBV11-3; DNA: TGTGCCAGCAGCGACTGGACGAGAGGGGCCGGGGGGGAGCAGTTCTTC; CDR3: CASSDWTRGAGGEQFF
D: .; size: .; J: TRBJ2-7; V: TRBV6-4; DNA: TGTGCCAGCAGTGAAGGCAGAGGTTGGGAGCAGTACTTC; CDR3: CASSEGRGWEQYF
D: .; size: .; J: TRBJ1-6; V: TRBV5-6; DNA: TGTGCCAGCAGCTTGGGGGGCAGGGGAAATTCACCCCTCCACTTT; CDR3: CASSLGGRGNSPLHF
D: .; size: .; J: TRBJ2-1; V: TRBV19; DNA: TGTGCCAGTAAAGGTCGTAAGGGGACCTCCTACAATGAGCAGTTCTTC; CDR3: CASKGRKGTSYNEQFF
D: TRBD1; size: .; J: TRBJ2-7; V: TRBV30; DNA: TGTGCCTGGAGCGTTGGGACAGGGGGACGAGCGGGGGAGCAGTACTTC; CDR3: CAWSVGTGGRAGEQYF
D: .; size: .; J: TRBJ2-5; V: TRBV18; DNA: TGTGCCAGCTCACCCCTGGAGACCCAGTACTTC; CDR3: CASSPLETQYF